The entry below describes one T cell receptor beta chain. Which antigen it targets is not known. Within one base of it there is no much larger clone, and no base qualities were kept. V has 8 bases trimmed and J has 3 bases trimmed; junction bases matching no gene number 10. The germline V gene encodes CDR1 MDHEN and CDR2 SYDVKM. From the cysteine through the phenylalanine, the CDR3 covers 15 amino acids. The read is trimmed to its CDR3 DNA, 45 bases read in frame from base 1. This sample was taken from a study of cytomegalovirus exposure and HLA in healthy donors (dated by TCRdb to about 2017). Background for the entire study: In an earlier analysis of some 610 of the donors, approximately 260 Gb of sequence data and 100 million or so unique TCR beta sequences from about 179 million T cells were reported. The number of typed donors differed by locus: roughly 620-640 for A, B, C, DRB1 and DQB1; 500 to 550 for DQA1; 600 to 610 for DPA1; and roughly 470 for DPB1. Four or five DR-DQ haplotypes were handled as single units for association and clustering because linkage in the cohort was strong. The study aimed to test whether signatures of past pathogen exposure could be identified by cataloging public T cell receptors. To predict cytomegalovirus infection status, the study brought together high-throughput TCR immunosequencing, statistical association of individual TCRs with disease status, and machine learning. In a later genetic analysis, genome-wide SNP genotypes for about 55% of the 666 donors were used, and that subset was treated as a discovery cohort. The study used immunosequencing to profile the T cell repertoires of approximately 690 subjects and linked those repertoires to cytomegalovirus serostatus. A later analysis re-analyzed previously published TCR beta repertoires from roughly 690 donors and added high-resolution HLA genotyping to study TCR occurrence patterns. Class I and class II HLA loci were covered by the typing at four-digit resolution. An earlier analysis of 587 of the donors used high-throughput TCR beta sequencing to judge whether each TCR beta V gene segment behaved as functional or pseudogenic. The genetic ancestry cluster associated with self-reported Caucasian donors included 81% of the roughly 360 genotyped donors. A separate validation cohort of about 110 different subjects was used in addition to the approximately 700-subject first cohort. An early release covering around 630 HLA-typed donors comprised about 290 gigabases of sequencing data and 85 million to 100 million unique TCR sequences. Donor age, sex, ethnicity and CMV serostatus were collected together with the repertoire data. Among 398 genotyped donors of the cohort, an average of approximately 240,000 unique TCR beta nucleotide sequences was sequenced per donor, of which 15% to 20% were non-productive. All discovery cohort repertoires had been generated on a single sequencing platform. The later analysis used no new phenotypic data to find candidate immune exposures, relying instead on TCR beta sequences and their occurrence across donors.

Library method: the immunoSEQ multiplex PCR assay. The multiplex PCR relied on a mix of 60 forward primers for TCR Vbeta segments and 13 reverse primers for TCR Jbeta segments. A multiplex PCR assay on genomic DNA amplified the CDR3 region of rearranged TCR beta genes. Amplified TCR beta libraries were sequenced as 87-base-pair reads on the Illumina HiSeq System. The authors' pipeline ran thus. In a later analysis, about 80 million unique TCR beta chains were counted across the approximately 670 repertoires, and around 10 million of these chains were shared by at least two donors. Raw reads were error-corrected and collapsed into unique sequences by a nearest-neighbor algorithm in which closely related sequences were merged to remove PCR and sequencing errors. V, D and J gene segments were assigned by aligning CDR3 sequences to IMGT reference sequences. Each retained sequence needed at least a six-nucleotide match to both a V gene segment and a J gene segment. Rearrangements were classified as productive when the CDR3 lacked stop codons and remained in frame with V and J, and all other rearrangements were classified as non-productive. Following IMGT convention, CDR3 was defined as the stretch from the second conserved V-encoded cysteine to the conserved J-encoded phenylalanine. The earlier analysis of 587 of the donors excluded sequences that lacked an unambiguous match to a single V gene segment. An earlier analysis of fewer than 750 of the donors called V segments functional above 56.7% productive rearrangements and segregating when the between-donor standard deviation exceeded 5%. To diagnose cytomegalovirus status from the catalog of TCR beta chain sequences, a statistical classification framework was built. In a later analysis, V and J genes were assigned by comparing TCR nucleotide sequences against IMGT/GENE-DB human TR gene sequences. A later analysis assigned CDR3 sequences and most-parsimonious VDJ recombination scenarios with the TCRdist pipeline. In a later analysis, each TCR beta chain was defined by its CDR3 amino acid sequence together with its V-gene family, and reads without a unique V-gene family were excluded. A later analysis removed 592 highly shared, low-generation-probability nucleotide sequences to deal with suspected cross-contamination and a sequencing artifact. A later analysis calculated a clonal expansion index for each public chain from normalized within-repertoire ranks of inferred template counts. A later analysis computed generation probabilities with a VDJ recombination model fitted to out-of-frame rearrangements, and checked the results against IGoR. Hypergeometric tests were used in a later analysis to score TCR-TCR, TCR-HLA and TCR-CMV co-occurrence, with a repertoire-size bias correction applied to the TCR pairs. To estimate false discovery rates, a later analysis permuted the HLA or CMV assignments 20 times. In a later analysis, co-occurring TCRs were grouped using DBSCAN, and TCRdist sequence similarity was added for clustering within HLA-allele-positive subsets. For co-occurrence clustering, repertoires with fewer than 30,000 or more than 120,000 public chains were excluded, along with four or five repertoires with anomalous nucleotide sharing. TCRdb limited this immuneACCESS table to in-frame rearrangements with V and J called. A share of clones is missing; checked studies link under half to unresolved V genes, and the rest is unexplained. V and J calls and clone size follow that table, whereas D and trimming were derived from the DNA. The sample yields roughly 180,000 clones; about four fifths were counted once. The ten top clones hold less than 3.5% of the sample.

The full study reports these points: Because the 87-base-pair reads could not distinguish some IMGT-functional V segments, including TRBV6-2 and TRBV6-3, those segments were excluded. A later analysis found that TCR association rates varied across HLA loci, with DRB1 alleles showing the most associated TCRs and HLA-C alleles the fewest. Cytomegalovirus status was reported to be diagnosed by the classifier with high specificity and sensitivity in both the original and validation cohorts. Several of the top co-occurrence clusters appeared to be linked to parvovirus B19, influenza, CMV and Epstein-Barr virus, according to a later analysis. A further reported finding was that TCR beta sequences accurately predicted the HLA-A and HLA-B alleles for most subjects in the first cohort. A later genetic analysis reported fewer N-insertions in productive TCRs among donors in an Asian-associated ancestry cluster than the roughly 620-donor mean. Linkage disequilibrium might explain the correlated functional status among segregating V segments, but an unknown experimental factor could not be ruled out. This cohort had only TCR beta chains sequenced, and the lack of alpha or paired-chain data limited which features could be detected. In a later genetic analysis, a missense DCLRE1C variant was associated with V-gene and J-gene trimming of TCR beta chains, and the association was replicated in an independent cohort. Over 15 rarely observed V segments, including chromosome 9 orphons, were excluded from the earlier analysis of about 610 of the donors because counts were too low. Compared with equally common non-associated chains, HLA-associated TCR beta chains in a later analysis were more clonally expanded and had lower generation probabilities. Most CMV-associated TCR beta chains appeared to be HLA-restricted in a later analysis, and the HLA associations seemed to be driven largely by CMV exposure. Specific HLA alleles were associated with 15,000 to 20,000 TCR beta sequences at a false discovery rate of 0.05 in a later analysis. Presence/absence analyses assumed roughly uniform sequencing depth across donors, an assumption that may not hold. The authors suggested that the approach could potentially be generalized to other disease states and immunological phenotypes. While some public TCRs were present in many individuals, most TCR sequences turned up only very rarely across donors. The study listed 150 to 200 TCR beta chains as associated with cytomegalovirus. CMV serostatus was the only immune exposure information available for the cohort. Because HLA typing was unavailable for some donors at each locus, only the typed subset was used in association tests. Strong co-occurrence of HLA alleles, especially DR and DQ, made assigning TCR associations to individual alleles difficult. In an earlier analysis of more than 450 of the donors, most TCR beta V segments were observed in productive rearrangements about 87% or about 30% of the time, broadly matching IMGT annotations. A cluster of highly shared sequence variants was judged likely to represent a technical artifact of the sequencing pipeline. A few of the identified cytomegalovirus-associated TCR beta chains were confirmed in vitro to be specific for cytomegalovirus antigens.

In total, 630 or so healthy bone marrow donors made up the cohort. Cohort members were all nominally healthy when sampled, although unrecorded immune exposures were likely present. The donor was CMV seronegative and belonged to the group of 352 seronegative cohort members. A peripheral blood sample was provided by each donor, and peripheral blood mononuclear cells were used for TCR beta sequencing. The Qiagen DNeasy Blood Extraction Kit was used to extract genomic DNA from the blood cell samples. The specimen sequenced was PBMCs. The chain links TRBV28 with TRBJ2-7; 10 junctional bases match TRBD2. This TCR came from a female donor in good health and CMV-seronegative. For the CDR3, the sequence is CASGLFLAGDYEQYF. The nucleotide sequence is given as TGTGCCAGCGGCCTTTTTCTAGCGGGAGACTACGAGCAGTACTTC.